This TCR beta chain was documented in a study of shared clonotypes between healthy human individuals (dated by TCRdb to 2020 to 2021). In the study overall: The cohort comprised two women and a few men aged 18 to 49 years. For each donor, CD4 naive and CD4 memory were each run on three plates, CD8 naive on two plates, and CD8 memory on one plate. Blood TCR repertoires of five healthy adults were deeply sequenced to estimate repertoire size and the extent of clonotype sharing between individuals. To increase sequencing depth and limit assay-specific biases, different laboratories used diverse techniques to prepare libraries and sequence TCR repertoires. Per donor, leukapheresis produced somewhere between about 0.8 and 9 billion PBMCs.

The germline ends are 11 bases apart after V is trimmed by 1 base and J by 3 bases. The germline V gene specifies SGHDT as CDR1 and YYEEEE as CDR2. Including cysteine and phenylalanine, the CDR3 has 14 amino acids. The entry retains the CDR3 DNA only, 42 bases that are in frame from base 1. This clone was found once. It lacks a known antigen. Base quality data are lacking; no much larger clone is found one base away. Overall study outcomes, separate from this receptor: The small number of donors limited the genetic and exposure-history diversity represented. Incomplete sequencing was indicated by rarefaction of sorted-subset datasets, despite the large sequencing depth. Compared with non-shared clonotypes, clonotypes shared by all four sorted-subset donors had higher generation probabilities. Naive subsets generally had larger estimated clonotype richness than memory subsets. Sharing across several donors was observed for approximately 5% of naive CD4, about 4% of naive CD8, 2% to 2.5% of memory CD4, and roughly 0.4% of memory CD8 clonotypes. Sampling was restricted to blood, and TCR repertoires in tissue are likely to differ from TCR repertoires in blood. Pairwise subsampling led to the expectation that sequencing depth would affect the degree of clonotype sharing among donors.

Donors were healthy HIV-negative adults with no recently reported acute infections or vaccinations. Only Caucasian adults living in Nashville, Tennessee, USA were represented among the donors. CD4+ T cells were enriched by magnetic negative selection; naive cells were then positively selected on CD45RA, and the negative fraction formed the memory subset. Blood was obtained by leukapheresis, after which PBMCs were separated by Ficoll-Histopaque density gradient centrifugation and cryopreserved in liquid nitrogen vapor phase. Purity and quantity of every magnetically sorted T cell population were checked by analytical flow cytometry. Each sorted fraction had its genomic DNA isolated and then quantified by UV absorbance on a Nanodrop 2000c. Using the deep immunoSEQ assay, TCR CDR3 regions were amplified from genomic DNA by multiplex PCR. For each cell subset, the extracted genomic DNA was distributed evenly across all wells of several immunoSEQ 96-well plates, and each plate served as one replicate. For sorted subsets, each replicate PCR was loaded with 200 ng genomic DNA, equivalent to approximately 27,000 T cell genomes. Purified libraries were measured with a Qubit 3.0 fluorometer, size-checked on a Bioanalyzer 2100, and measured again with the KAPA Library Quantification kit. Every immunoSEQ 96-well plate was sequenced on a separate single-read 150-cycle Illumina NextSeq 550 flow cell. Per the authors' processing: Because the immunoSEQ output held only junctional sequences and lacked quality scores, the filtering could not match the filtering applied to full-length reads. Sequences were annotated with PyIR, a Python wrapper for IgBLAST v1.9, and V/J genes and CDR3 were assigned using IMGT germline references. Any read was removed if the V/J assignment was weak (E-value above 1e-6), the CDR3 was missing, or the read contained stop codons, out-of-frame junctions, or ambiguous translated residues. V3J clonotypes were defined as sequences sharing an identical inferred V gene, J gene, and CDR3 amino acid sequence. Percentage overlap between repertoires was calculated by dividing the number of shared unique clonotypes by the size of the smaller repertoire. Three approaches were used to assess repertoire richness: RTK rarefaction, the Chao1 estimator, and Recon v2.1 estimates of unobserved clonotypes. Generation probabilities were computed with OLGA for all TCRbeta clonotypes obtained by the gDNA method from four donors. Sourced from immuneACCESS, this table was stored by TCRdb with only in-frame sequences that have V and J called. A share of the clones is absent; for the studies checked, an unresolved V gene accounts for under half, and the remainder has no known explanation. D and trimming come from the DNA, and the V and J calls and clone size come from that table. This sample is represented by approximately 1.4 million clones; approximately 98% of them were singletons. The biggest ten clones account for roughly 0.4% of the sample.

This clonotype was obtained from a man aged 30 to 39 in good health. Here the chain combines TRBV5-6 and TRBJ2-7; the D gene remains uncertain. Input material: naive CD4+ T cells sorted from blood. What this sample's cell subset or site label stands for: CD45RA+ positively selected. The CDR3 reads CASSLSRNLYEQYF. The DNA is as follows: TGTGCCAGCAGCTTGAGCCGAAACCTCTACGAGCAGTACTTC.